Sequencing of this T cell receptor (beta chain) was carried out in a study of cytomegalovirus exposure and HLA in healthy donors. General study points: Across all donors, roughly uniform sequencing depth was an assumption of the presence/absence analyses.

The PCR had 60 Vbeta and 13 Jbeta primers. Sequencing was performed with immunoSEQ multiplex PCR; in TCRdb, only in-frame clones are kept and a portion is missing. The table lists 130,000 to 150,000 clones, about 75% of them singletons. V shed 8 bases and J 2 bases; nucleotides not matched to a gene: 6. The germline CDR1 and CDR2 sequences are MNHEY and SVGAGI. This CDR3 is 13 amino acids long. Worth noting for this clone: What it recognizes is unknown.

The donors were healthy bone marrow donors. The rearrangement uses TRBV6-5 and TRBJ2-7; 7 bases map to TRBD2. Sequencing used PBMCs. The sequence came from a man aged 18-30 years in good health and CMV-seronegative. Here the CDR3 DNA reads TGTGCCAGCGCTTCGGGACTACCCTACGAGCAGTACTTC. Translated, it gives CASASGLPYEQYF.